This TCR beta chain was retrieved from a study of blood T cell repertoires in COVID-19. Looking at the study overall: Italy, Spain and the United States were the sources of the convalescent and acute COVID-19 samples. Nucleic acid was either cDNA or gDNA, and it came from T cells, B-cell-depleted T cells, or PBMCs.

Per the original data handling: It was from reference gene primer amplification that nucleated cell counts were estimated. Some clones are missing from TCRdb's copy, which holds only in-frame ones; the method was immunoSEQ multiplex PCR. The V and J calls and clone size were taken over from that table, and D and trimming were inferred from the DNA. The sample holds approximately 380,000 clones, around 84% seen once. The V and J ends lost 5 bases and 5 bases respectively, with 9 bases between them. Germline CDR1 is SGHVS and CDR2 is FNYEAQ. The CDR3 has 12 residues. Sequencing was carried out using peripheral blood. The chain carries TRBV7-6 and TRBJ2-5, with D unclear. The clonotype originates from a woman aged 18-29 years with acute or convalescent COVID-19. CDR3 sequence reads: CASSELEETQYF. For the CDR3, the DNA is TGTGCCAGCAGCGAGCTGGAGGAGACCCAGTACTTC.